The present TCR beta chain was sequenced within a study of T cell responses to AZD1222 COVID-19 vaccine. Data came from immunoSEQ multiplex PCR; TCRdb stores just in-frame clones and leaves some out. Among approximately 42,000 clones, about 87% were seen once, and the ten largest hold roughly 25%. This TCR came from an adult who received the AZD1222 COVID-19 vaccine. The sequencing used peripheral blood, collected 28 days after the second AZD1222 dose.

CDR3 coding DNA: TGCGCCAGCAGTGGAATTTTAGGGGAAAAACTGTTTTTT. Translated, it gives CASSGILGEKLFF. V gene TRBV10-1 combines with J gene TRBJ1-4; D not certain. Germline CDR1 and CDR2: WNHNN and SYGVQD (reference sequence). The length of the CDR3 is 13 residues. Trimming stripped 4 bases from V and 8 bases from J, with 11 bases between.